The sequence of this T cell receptor beta chain was determined in a study of TIL therapy for anti-PD-1-resistant metastatic lung cancer. This was the immunoSEQ v3 assay. Clones were sequenced by immunoSEQ multiplex PCR, and TCRdb holds only the in-frame ones, with some missing. The profile covers about 26,000 clones, with about two thirds appearing a single time and around 7.2% taken by the ten largest. This CDR3 has 16 residues. Germline V CDR1 and CDR2: MNHEY, SVGAGI. With 0 bases removed from V and 6 bases from J, the gap between germline ends came to 18 bases. The time point was: pre-treatment sample, taken before nivolumab and TIL therapy. The tumor samples were excised metastases, mostly pleural nodules or supraclavicular lymph nodes.

This chain links TRBV6-5 with TRBJ2-7, with a tentative D call TRBD2 (5 bases). Here the sequenced sample was tumor tissue, taken at baseline. This clonotype originated in a person between 30 and 79 years old with non-small cell lung cancer. CDR3 loop: CASSYSTNVWGSEQYF. Written as DNA, the CDR3 is TGTGCCAGCAGTTACTCGACTAACGTTTGGGGTAGCGAGCAGTACTTC.